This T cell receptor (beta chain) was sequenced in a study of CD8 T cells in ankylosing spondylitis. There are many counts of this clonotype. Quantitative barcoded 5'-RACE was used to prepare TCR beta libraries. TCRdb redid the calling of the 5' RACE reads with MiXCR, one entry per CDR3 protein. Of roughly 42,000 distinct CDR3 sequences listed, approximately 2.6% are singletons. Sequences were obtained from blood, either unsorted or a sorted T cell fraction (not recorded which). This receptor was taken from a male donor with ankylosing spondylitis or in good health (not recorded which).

The DNA for the CDR3 is TGTGCCAGCAGCGTTGGTCTAGCGGGAGGGCGGGGCAAAAACATTCAGTACTTC. Its translation: CASSVGLAGGRGKNIQYF. The V call is TRBV9, the J call TRBJ2-4, with 12 positions matching TRBD2. Losses at the gene ends were 2 bases for V and 3 bases for J; bases not matched to a gene: 9. The CDR3 length is 18 residues. CDR1 is SGDLS and CDR2 is YYNGEE in the germline V gene. The variable domain in full, completed from reference TRBV9 and TRBJ2-4, reads DSGVTQTPKHLITATGQRVTLRCSPRSGDLSVYWYQQSLDQGLQFLIQYYNGEERAKGNILERFSAQQFPDLHSELNLSSLELGDSALYFCASSVGLAGGRGKNIQYFGAGTRLSVL.